The 20 T cell receptor beta chains below come from one sample, sequenced in a study of CD8 T cells in Susac syndrome. With random hexamers, about 0.45 to 1 ug RNA was reverse transcribed. TCRdb ran MiXCR on the immunoSEQ multiplex PCR reads and lists one entry per CDR3 protein. The data show 150,000 to 200,000 distinct CDR3 sequences, about 91% seen once. What was sequenced was CD4+ T cells from PBMCs. The receptors shown here come from a human donor in good health.

The chain has TRBV18 and TRBJ1-6; TRBD1 aligns across 8 bases. J was trimmed by 8 bases and V by 2 bases; bases with no gene match: 5. This CDR3 spans 15 amino acids. From germline, CDR1 is KGHSH and CDR2 LQKENI. The DNA of the CDR3 is TGTGCCAGCTCACCAGGACAGGGTAATGATTCACCCCTCCACTTT. It codes for CASSPGQGNDSPLHF.

The chain links TRBV7-8 to TRBJ2-5; 9 bases are shared with TRBD2. Losses at the gene ends were 3 bases for V and 5 bases for J; bases not matched to a gene: 10. The CDR3 contains 16 residues. Germline V gene sequence: CDR1 SGHVS, CDR2 FQNEAQ. CDR3 amino acids: CASSLSGGGADETQYF. The CDR3 coding sequence is TGTGCCAGCAGCTTGAGCGGCGGGGGGGCCGACGAGACCCAGTACTTC.

V and J are TRBV5-1 and TRBJ2-7; D remains unclear. Trimming cost V 0 bases and J 4 bases, with 8 bases left between them. This CDR3 is 13 amino acids long. Per the germline V gene, CDR1 is SGHRS and CDR2 is YFSETQ. CDR3 amino acids: CASSLAMEYEQYF. As DNA, the CDR3 is TGCGCCAGCAGCTTGGCCATGGAGTACGAGCAGTACTTC.

The genes are TRBV23-1 and TRBJ1-5; TRBD1 might be the D (5 bases). TRBV23-1 is designated an ORF whose function remains uncertain. This CDR3 region has 16 residues. V shed 0 bases and J shed 4 bases, with 13 bases lying between them. The CDR3 reads CASSQSVARQNQPQHF. The CDR3, as DNA: TGCGCCAGCAGTCAATCAGTTGCTCGACAGAATCAGCCCCAGCATTTT.

V gene TRBV20-1 combines with J gene TRBJ2-5, with TRBD2 matching over 9 bases. Germline V gene data show CDR1 as DFQATT and CDR2 as SNEGSKA (reference sequence). The V segment lost 5 bases and the J segment 0 bases; nucleotides outside the gene matches: 7. The CDR3 covers 15 residues. Written as DNA, the CDR3 is TGCAGTGCTCCCCGACTAGCGGAAAACCAAGAGACCCAGTACTTC. It specifies CSAPRLAENQETQYF.

The chain employs TRBV28 and TRBJ1-1; possible D gene TRBD1, 6 bases. Germline V CDR1 and CDR2: MDHEN, SYDVKM. V shed 6 bases and J shed 0 bases, with 14 bases lying between them. CDR3 size: 15 residues. Here the CDR3 reads CASSPTGGMNTEAFF. The CDR3 DNA follows: TGTGCCAGCAGCCCCACGGGGGGCATGAACACTGAAGCTTTCTTT. The full variable domain, rest sourced from reference TRBV28 and TRBJ1-1, is DVKVTQSSRYLVKRTGEKVFLECVQDMDHENMFWYRQDPGLGLRLIYFSYDVKMKEKGDIPEGYSVSREKKERFSLILESASTNQTSMYLCASSPTGGMNTEAFFGQGTRLTVV.

The CDR3 coding sequence is TGCGCCAGCAGCGCACGAGTTCAGGGGATTACCTACAATGAGCAGTTCTTC. The encoded protein is CASSARVQGITYNEQFF. The gene calls are TRBV4-1 and TRBJ2-1; TRBD1 might be the D (6 bases). The ends were cut back, 5 bases at V and 2 bases at J, with 19 bases in the middle. Per germline, CDR1 MGHRA and CDR2 YSYEKL. The CDR3 is 17 amino acids.

Concerning this clonotype itself: The conserved phenylalanine or tryptophan normally closing the CDR3 is absent here, so this likely arose from a read error. CDR3: CASSKGSSNQETQYL. The CDR3 DNA reads as TGCGCCAGCAGTAAAGGGAGCTCGAACCAAGAGACCCAGTACCTC. J is TRBJ2-5 and V is TRBV5-1; weak D call: TRBD2 (5 bases). The ends were cut back, 5 bases at V and 0 bases at J, with 14 bases in the middle. The CDR3 sequence is 15 residues long. Germline loops: CDR1 SGHRS, CDR2 YFSETQ.

The chain has TRBV30 and TRBJ2-2; TRBD1 matches 8 bases. The CDR3 totals 17 residues. Germline V lookup: CDR1 GTSNPN, CDR2 SVGIG (reference sequence). Trimming took 4 bases from V and 0 from J; bases not matched to a gene: 10. In DNA, the CDR3 is TGTGCCTGGACTGCCTCCCAGGGGGCCTCGAACACCGGGGAGCTGTTTTTT. Protein: CAWTASQGASNTGELFF.

This chain links TRBV5-6 with TRBJ2-5; TRBD2 agrees at 8 bases. J lost 5 bases, V lost 1 base, and 7 bases had no gene match. The CDR3 contains 15 residues. CDR1 is SGHDT and CDR2 is YYEEEE in the germline V gene. The CDR3 loop reads CASSLPGGPSETQYF. CDR3 coding DNA: TGTGCCAGCAGCTTGCCGGGAGGGCCCTCGGAGACCCAGTACTTC. The whole variable domain, filled in from reference TRBV5-6 and TRBJ2-5, reads DAGVTQSPTHLIKTRGQQVTLRCSPKSGHDTVSWYQQALGQGPQFIFQYYEEEERQRGNFPDRFSGHQFPNYSSELNVNALLLGDSALYLCASSLPGGPSETQYFGPGTRLLVL.

The V and J genes are TRBV12-3 or TRBV12-4 and TRBJ2-2; D uncertain. The ends were cut back, 5 bases at V and 6 bases at J, with 16 bases in the middle. There are 15 residues in the CDR3. The CDR3 reads CASSLSSIGSGELFF. CDR3 nucleotide sequence: TGTGCCAGCAGTCTATCATCAATAGGGTCCGGGGAGCTGTTTTTT.

The genes are TRBV20-1 and TRBJ1-5; D gene unclear. The V and J ends lost 5 bases and 3 bases respectively, with 8 bases between them. Germline values: CDR1 DFQATT, CDR2 SNEGSKA (reference sequence). The CDR3 totals 12 residues. CDR3: CSAHSYNQPQHF. The DNA of the CDR3 is TGCAGTGCTCACAGTTACAATCAGCCCCAGCATTTT.

This clonotype was counted only a few times. The chain has TRBV5-1 and TRBJ2-7; no reliable D call. Germline V lookup: CDR1 SGHRS, CDR2 YFSETQ. The CDR3 has 12 amino acids. The V gene lost 4 bases and the J gene lost 0 bases, with 5 bases spanning the gap. CDR3 sequence: CASSDSSYEQYF. CDR3 bases: TGCGCCAGCAGCGATAGCTCCTACGAGCAGTACTTC.

This clonotype was counted once. The J gene is TRBJ1-3, the V gene TRBV24-1; 9 bases are shared with TRBD1. Germline CDR1 is KGHDR and CDR2 is SFDVKD. CDR3 length: 15 amino acids. Unmatched junction bases numbered 4, after V lost 5 bases and J lost 3 bases. The CDR3 DNA reads as TGTGCCACCAGTGGCCGGGACAGGGTTGGAAACACCATATATTTT. It is translated as CATSGRDRVGNTIYF.

The chain joins TRBV14 to TRBJ2-5; D is undetermined. Trimming took off 0 bases at V and 1 base at J, with 3 bases between the two ends. CDR3 length equals 13 residues. Germline lookup yields CDR1 SGHDN and CDR2 FVKESK. Here the CDR3 DNA reads TGTGCCAGCAGCCAAGAAACCCAAGAGACCCAGTACTTC. Its translation is CASSQETQETQYF.

In its sample, this clonotype was seen once. This sequence joins TRBV3-1 and TRBJ1-1, with 10 bases that match TRBD1. Germline V gives CDR1 LGHDT, CDR2 YNNKEL (reference sequence). V was clipped by 4 bases and J by 5 bases; unmatched bases: 10. This CDR3 comprises 16 residues. CDR3 protein: CASSRGQGERGTEAFF. In DNA, the CDR3 is TGTGCCAGCAGCCGAGGACAGGGGGAACGAGGAACTGAAGCTTTCTTT.

The rearrangement uses TRBV6-1 and TRBJ2-2; tentative D call: TRBD2 (5 bases). Germline V lookup: CDR1 MNHNS, CDR2 SASEGT. The CDR3 covers 13 residues. Trimming cost V 5 bases and J 5 bases, with 9 bases left between them. CDR3 protein: CASSRDYTGELFF. Here the CDR3 DNA reads TGTGCCAGCAGTAGAGACTATACCGGGGAGCTGTTTTTT.

The V and J genes are TRBV4-3 and TRBJ2-2; a possible D gene is TRBD1 (7 bases). Trimming stripped 0 bases from V and 5 bases from J, with 13 bases between. This CDR3 contains 16 residues. Germline lookup yields CDR1 LGHNA and CDR2 YSLEER. In nucleotides, the CDR3 is TGCGCCAGCAGCCAAGAAACGCAGGGGGGAACCGGGGAGCTGTTTTTT. Translation gives CASSQETQGGTGELFF.

The table lists this clonotype with a count of one. The chain employs TRBV5-1 and TRBJ2-5, with 7 bases aligning to TRBD2. This CDR3 region has 14 residues. V was pared by 4 bases and J by 4 bases, with 7 bases of the junction left unmatched. In germline, CDR1 is SGHRS, CDR2 YFSETQ. The CDR3 loop reads CASSDGLGGETQYF. The CDR3 DNA is TGCGCCAGCAGCGACGGACTAGGCGGAGAGACCCAGTACTTC.

The genes are TRBV19 and TRBJ2-2; D ambiguous. The germline V and J ends were trimmed by 10 bases and 5 bases, with 8 bases remaining between them. This CDR3 comprises 11 residues. The germline gives CDR1 LNHDA, CDR2 SQIVND (reference sequence). The CDR3 sequence: CATTATGELFF. The CDR3 nucleotides are TGTGCCACCACAGCGACCGGGGAGCTGTTTTTT.